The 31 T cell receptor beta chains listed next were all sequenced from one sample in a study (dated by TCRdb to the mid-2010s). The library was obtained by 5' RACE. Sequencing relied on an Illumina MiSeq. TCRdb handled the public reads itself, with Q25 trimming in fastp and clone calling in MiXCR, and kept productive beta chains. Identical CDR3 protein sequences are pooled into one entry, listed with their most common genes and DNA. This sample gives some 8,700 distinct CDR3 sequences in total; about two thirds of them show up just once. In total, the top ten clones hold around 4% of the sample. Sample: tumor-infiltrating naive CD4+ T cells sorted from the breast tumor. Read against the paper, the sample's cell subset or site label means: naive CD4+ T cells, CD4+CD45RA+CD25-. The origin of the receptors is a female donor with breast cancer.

The CDR3 region has the DNA TGTGCCAGCAGCTTAGTGGGGGGTATGTCTAACAATGAGCAGTTCTTC. It specifies CASSLVGGMSNNEQFF. The rearrangement joins TRBV7-3 to TRBJ2-1, with D perhaps TRBD2 (6 bases). The CDR3 contains 16 residues. CDR1 is SGHTA and CDR2 is FQGTGA in the germline V gene. Deletions cut 2 bases from V and 5 bases from J, with 16 bases between.

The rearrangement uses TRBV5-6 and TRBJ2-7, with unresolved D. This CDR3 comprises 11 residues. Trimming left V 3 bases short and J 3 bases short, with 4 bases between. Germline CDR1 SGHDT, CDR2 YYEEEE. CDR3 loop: CASSSIYEQYF. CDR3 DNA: TGTGCCAGCAGCTCCATCTACGAGCAGTACTTC.

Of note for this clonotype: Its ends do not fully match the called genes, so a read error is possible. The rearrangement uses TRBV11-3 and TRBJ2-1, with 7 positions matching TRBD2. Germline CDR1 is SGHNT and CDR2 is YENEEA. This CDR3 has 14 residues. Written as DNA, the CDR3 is TGTGCCGGCAGCTTAGTAGCGGGCTACAATGAGCAGTTCTTC. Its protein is CAGSLVAGYNEQFF.

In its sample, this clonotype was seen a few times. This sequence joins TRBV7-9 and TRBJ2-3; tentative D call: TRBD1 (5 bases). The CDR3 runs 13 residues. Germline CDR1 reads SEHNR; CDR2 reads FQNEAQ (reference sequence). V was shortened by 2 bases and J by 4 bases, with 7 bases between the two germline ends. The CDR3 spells CASSLMTADTQYF. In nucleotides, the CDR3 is TGTGCCAGCAGCTTAATGACAGCAGATACGCAGTATTTT. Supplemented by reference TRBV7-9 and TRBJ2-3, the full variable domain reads DTGVSQNPRHKITKRGQNVTFRCDPISEHNRLYWYRQTLGQGPEFLTYFQNEAQLEKSRLLSDRFSAERPKGSFSTLEIQRTEQGDSAMYLCASSLMTADTQYFGPGTRLTVL.

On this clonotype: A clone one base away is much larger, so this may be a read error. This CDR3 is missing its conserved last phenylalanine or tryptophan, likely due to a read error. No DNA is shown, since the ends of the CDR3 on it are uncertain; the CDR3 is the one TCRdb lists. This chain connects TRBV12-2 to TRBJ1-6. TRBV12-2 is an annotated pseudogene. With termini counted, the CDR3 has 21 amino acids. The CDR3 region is CASRLAGTRGRDSSYNSPLHL.

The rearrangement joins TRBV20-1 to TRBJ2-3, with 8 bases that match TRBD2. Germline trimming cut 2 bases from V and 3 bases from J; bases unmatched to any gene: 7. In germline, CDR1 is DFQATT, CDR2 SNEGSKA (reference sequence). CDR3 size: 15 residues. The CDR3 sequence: CSARPASGHTDTQYF. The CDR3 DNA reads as TGCAGTGCTAGACCTGCTAGCGGGCATACAGATACGCAGTATTTT.

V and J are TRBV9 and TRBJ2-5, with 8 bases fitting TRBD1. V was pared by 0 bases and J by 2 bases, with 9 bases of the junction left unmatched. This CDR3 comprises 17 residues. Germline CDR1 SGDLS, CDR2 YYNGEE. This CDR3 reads CASSVDPGTGIQETQYF. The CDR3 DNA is TGTGCCAGCAGCGTAGACCCGGGGACAGGAATACAAGAGACCCAGTACTTC.

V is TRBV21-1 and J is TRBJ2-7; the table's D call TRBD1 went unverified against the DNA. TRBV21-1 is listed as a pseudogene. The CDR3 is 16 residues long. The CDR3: CASSSLPVTGTDEQYF. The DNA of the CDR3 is TGTGCCAGCAGCAGCCTCCCTGTGACAGGGACGGACGAGCAGTACTTC.

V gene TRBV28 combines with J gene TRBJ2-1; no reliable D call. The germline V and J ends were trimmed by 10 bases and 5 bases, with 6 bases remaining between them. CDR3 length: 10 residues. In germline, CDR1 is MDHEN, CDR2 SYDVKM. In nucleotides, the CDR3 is TGTGCCACCAAAGACAATGAGCAGTTCTTC. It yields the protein CATKDNEQFF.

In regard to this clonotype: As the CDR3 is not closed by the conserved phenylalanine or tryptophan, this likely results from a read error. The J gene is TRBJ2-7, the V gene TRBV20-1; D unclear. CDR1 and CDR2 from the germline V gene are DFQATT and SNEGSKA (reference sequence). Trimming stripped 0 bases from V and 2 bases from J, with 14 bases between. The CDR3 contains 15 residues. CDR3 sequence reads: CSARDPATGPYEQYL. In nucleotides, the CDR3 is TGCAGTGCTAGAGATCCAGCCACCGGACCCTACGAGCAGTACTTA.

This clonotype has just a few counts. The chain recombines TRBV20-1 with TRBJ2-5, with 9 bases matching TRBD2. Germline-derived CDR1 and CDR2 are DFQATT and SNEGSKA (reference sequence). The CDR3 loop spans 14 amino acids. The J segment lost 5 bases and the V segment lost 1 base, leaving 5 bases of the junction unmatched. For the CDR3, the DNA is TGCAGTGCTAGAGGGCGGGGGGGGCCGGAGACCCAGTACTTC. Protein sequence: CSARGRGGPETQYF.

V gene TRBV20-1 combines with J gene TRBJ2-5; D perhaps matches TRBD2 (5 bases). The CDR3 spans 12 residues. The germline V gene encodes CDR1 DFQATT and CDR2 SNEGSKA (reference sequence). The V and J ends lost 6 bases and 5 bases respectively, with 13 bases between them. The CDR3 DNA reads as TGCAGTGCGGGCCCGCGGGCGGAGACCCAGTACTTC. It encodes CSAGPRAETQYF.

The CDR3 sequence: CAQSDTNTGELFF. For the CDR3, the DNA is TGTGCCCAATCGGACACCAACACCGGGGAGCTGTTTTTT. This chain links TRBV10-3 with TRBJ2-2; possibly TRBD1 for D (5 bases). This CDR3 contains 13 residues. In germline, CDR1 is ENHRY, CDR2 SYGVKD. V lost 11 bases to trimming and J lost 2 bases, with 12 bases between them.

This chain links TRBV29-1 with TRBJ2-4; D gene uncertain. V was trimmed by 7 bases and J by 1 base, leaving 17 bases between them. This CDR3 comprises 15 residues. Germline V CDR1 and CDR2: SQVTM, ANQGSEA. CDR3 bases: TGCAGCGCTCGTACAGCCTTGGATGCCAAAAACATTCAGTACTTC. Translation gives CSARTALDAKNIQYF.

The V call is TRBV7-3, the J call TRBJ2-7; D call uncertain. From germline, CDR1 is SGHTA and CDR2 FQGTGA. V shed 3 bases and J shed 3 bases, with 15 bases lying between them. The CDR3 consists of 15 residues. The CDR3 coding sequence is TGTGCCAGCAGCTTCTTGTCTGGACCGAGCTACGAGCAGTACTTC. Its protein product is CASSFLSGPSYEQYF.

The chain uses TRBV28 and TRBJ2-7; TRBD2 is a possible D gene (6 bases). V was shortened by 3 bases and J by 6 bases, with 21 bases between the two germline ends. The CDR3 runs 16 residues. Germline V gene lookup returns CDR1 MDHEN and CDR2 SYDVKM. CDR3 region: CASSLAHLGGPGEQYF. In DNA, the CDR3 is TGTGCCAGCAGTTTGGCCCACTTGGGGGGTCCAGGCGAGCAGTACTTC.

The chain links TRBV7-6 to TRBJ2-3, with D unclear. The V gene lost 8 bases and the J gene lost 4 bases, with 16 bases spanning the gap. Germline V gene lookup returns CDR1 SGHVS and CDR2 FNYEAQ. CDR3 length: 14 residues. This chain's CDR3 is CASARPTESDTQYF. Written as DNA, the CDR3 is TGTGCCAGCGCTCGTCCAACAGAGTCAGATACGCAGTATTTT.

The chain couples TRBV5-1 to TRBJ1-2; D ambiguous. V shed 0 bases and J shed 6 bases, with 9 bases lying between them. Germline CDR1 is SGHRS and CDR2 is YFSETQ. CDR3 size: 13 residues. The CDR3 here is CASSLGTADGYTF. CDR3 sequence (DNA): TGCGCCAGCAGCTTGGGGACGGCGGATGGCTACACCTTC.

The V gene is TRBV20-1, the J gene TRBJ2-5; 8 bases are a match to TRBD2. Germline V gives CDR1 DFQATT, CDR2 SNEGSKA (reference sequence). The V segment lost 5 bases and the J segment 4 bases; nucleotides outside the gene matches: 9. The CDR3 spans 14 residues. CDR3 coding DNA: TGCAGTGCTGTTGAGGTAGCGGGGATAGAGACCCAGTACTTC. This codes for CSAVEVAGIETQYF.

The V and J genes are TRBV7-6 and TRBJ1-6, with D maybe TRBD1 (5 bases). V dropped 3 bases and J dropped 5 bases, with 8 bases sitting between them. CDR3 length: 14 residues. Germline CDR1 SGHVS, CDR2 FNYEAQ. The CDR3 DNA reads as TGTGCCAGCAGCTTGGGGGGGAATAATTCACCCCTCCACTTT. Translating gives CASSLGGNNSPLHF.

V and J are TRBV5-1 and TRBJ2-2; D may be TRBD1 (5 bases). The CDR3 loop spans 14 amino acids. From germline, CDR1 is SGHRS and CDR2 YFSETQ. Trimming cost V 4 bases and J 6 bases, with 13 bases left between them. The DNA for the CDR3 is TGCGCCAGCAGCATATCCAGGGTCCCCGGGGAGCTGTTTTTT. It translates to CASSISRVPGELFF.

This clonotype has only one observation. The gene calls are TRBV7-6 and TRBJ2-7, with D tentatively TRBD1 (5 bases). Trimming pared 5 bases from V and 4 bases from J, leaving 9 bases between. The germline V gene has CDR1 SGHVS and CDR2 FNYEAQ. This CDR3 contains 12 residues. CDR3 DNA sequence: TGTGCCAGCAGCCGAGACAGATACGAGCAGTACTTC. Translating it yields CASSRDRYEQYF.

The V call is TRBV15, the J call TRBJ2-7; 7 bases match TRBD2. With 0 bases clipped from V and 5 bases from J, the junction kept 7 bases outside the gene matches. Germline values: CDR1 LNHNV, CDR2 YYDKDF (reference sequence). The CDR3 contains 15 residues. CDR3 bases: TGTGCCACCAGCAGAGACCTTCCCGGACTAGACGAGCAGTACTTC. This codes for CATSRDLPGLDEQYF.

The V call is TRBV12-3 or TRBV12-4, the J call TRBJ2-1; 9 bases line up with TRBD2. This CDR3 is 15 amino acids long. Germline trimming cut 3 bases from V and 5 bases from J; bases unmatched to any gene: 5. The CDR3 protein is CASSFAGGGHNEQFF. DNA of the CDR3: TGTGCCAGCAGTTTCGCGGGAGGGGGGCACAATGAGCAGTTCTTC.

This CDR3 is CATSIGGGPSREQFF. In DNA form, the CDR3 reads TGTGCCACCAGCATTGGGGGGGGGCCATCCAGGGAGCAGTTCTTC. The genes are TRBV15 and TRBJ2-1, with D possibly being TRBD2 (7 bases). The germline V and J ends were trimmed by 4 bases and 10 bases, with 20 bases remaining between them. The CDR3 length is 15 residues. Germline V CDR1 and CDR2: LNHNV, YYDKDF (reference sequence).

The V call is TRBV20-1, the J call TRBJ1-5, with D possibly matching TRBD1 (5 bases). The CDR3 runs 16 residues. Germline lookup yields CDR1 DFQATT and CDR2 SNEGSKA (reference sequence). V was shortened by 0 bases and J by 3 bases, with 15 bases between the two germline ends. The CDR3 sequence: CSARDLKRGPNQPQHF. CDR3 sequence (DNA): TGCAGTGCTAGAGATTTGAAGAGGGGCCCCAATCAGCCCCAGCATTTT.

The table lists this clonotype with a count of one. The CDR3 nucleotides read TGTGCCAGCAGACCCAGCCTAACAGGGAGCACAGATACGCAGTATTTT. Encoded protein: CASRPSLTGSTDTQYF. The V gene is TRBV6-5, the J gene TRBJ2-3, with D possibly TRBD1 on 6 matching bases. This CDR3 comprises 16 residues. The V end was cut by 6 bases, the J end by 0 bases, with 16 bases between. Germline CDR1 MNHEY, CDR2 SVGAGI.

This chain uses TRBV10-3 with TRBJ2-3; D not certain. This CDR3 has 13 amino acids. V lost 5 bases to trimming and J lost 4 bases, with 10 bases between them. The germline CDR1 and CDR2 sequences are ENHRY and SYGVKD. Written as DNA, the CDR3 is TGTGCCATCAGTTCCTTGACTTCAGATACGCAGTATTTT. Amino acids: CAISSLTSDTQYF.

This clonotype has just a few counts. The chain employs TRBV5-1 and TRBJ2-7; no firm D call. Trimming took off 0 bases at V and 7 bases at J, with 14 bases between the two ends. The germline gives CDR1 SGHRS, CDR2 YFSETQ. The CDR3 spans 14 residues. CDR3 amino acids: CASSLGSGVFEQYF. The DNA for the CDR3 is TGCGCCAGCAGCTTGGGTTCGGGCGTTTTTGAGCAGTACTTC. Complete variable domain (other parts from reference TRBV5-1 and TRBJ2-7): KAGVTQTPRYLIKTRGQQVTLSCSPISGHRSVSWYQQTPGQGLQFLFEYFSETQRNKGNFPGRFSGRQFSNSRSEMNVSTLELGDSALYLCASSLGSGVFEQYFGPGTRLTVT.

Here the CDR3 reads CASSGDGYEQYF. The CDR3 nucleotides read TGTGCCAGCAGCGGGGACGGCTACGAGCAGTACTTC. V gene TRBV9 combines with J gene TRBJ2-7; either TRBD1 or TRBD2 may supply D (5 bases each). The CDR3 contains 12 residues. The V end lost 3 bases, the J end lost 3 bases, and 7 bases lay between the germline ends. CDR1 is SGDLS, CDR2 YYNGEE, per germline.

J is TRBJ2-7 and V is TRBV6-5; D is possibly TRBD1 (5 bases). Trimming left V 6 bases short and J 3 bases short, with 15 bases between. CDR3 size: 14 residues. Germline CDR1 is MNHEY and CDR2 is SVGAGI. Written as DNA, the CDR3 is TGTGCCAGCAGCGGAGCCAGGGCCATCTACGAGCAGTACTTC. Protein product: CASSGARAIYEQYF.